Detailed here is one T cell receptor beta chain. Its antigen is not known. The data derive from a study of T cell repertoires in cytomegalovirus infection. Study-wide context: In public TCR beta signatures, there were indications of both CMV infection and matching HLA type. The study's findings and limits: Clonotype analysis showed dominance of the ex vivo response by HLA-C-restricted CMV-specific TCR beta clonotypes. Of the TCR beta families, the public ones yielded a cumulative frequency that identified carriers of CMV plus the relevant HLA.

TCRdb reprocessed the reads via MiXCR and lists one record per CDR3 protein. In the table there are 650,000 to 900,000 distinct CDR3 sequences, around 29% of which are singletons. The sample was cultured CD8+ T cells from PBMCs, taken from culture after CMV antigen stimulation. This TCR was recovered from a human donor in good health (CMV status not recorded). Some clones in this sample may be carry-over from other donors' samples.

The CDR3 loop reads CSAFDRDRGQVYGYTF. The CDR3 DNA reads TGCAGTGCTTTTGACCGGGACAGGGGGCAGGTCTATGGCTACACCTTC. The rearrangement uses TRBV20-1 and TRBJ1-2; 12 bases line up with TRBD1. From germline, CDR1 is DFQATT and CDR2 SNEGSKA (reference sequence). The CDR3 sequence is 16 residues long. Trimming cost V 5 bases and J 4 bases; bases outside gene matches: 11.